Following are 12 T cell receptor beta chains from one sample sequenced in a study of T cells in Graves' hyperthyroidism and ophthalmopathy. There were TCR beta CDR3 regions amplified from RNA transcripts. An initial round of RT-PCR targeting the TCR CDR3 relied on the HTBI primer set. TCRdb reprocessed the multiplex PCR reads via MiXCR and lists one record per CDR3 protein. The data show some 270,000 distinct CDR3 sequences, with about 25% seen just once and roughly 32% held by the top ten. Sequencing used blood. The receptors derive from a middle-aged woman with Graves' ophthalmopathy.

This clonotype showed up many times. The chain carries TRBV27 and TRBJ1-5, with no clear D. The CDR3 length is 16 residues. Germline values: CDR1 MNHEY, CDR2 SMNVEV (reference sequence). V was cut by 5 bases and J by 0 bases, with 14 bases left in between. CDR3 residues: CASSPRHSNSNQPQHF. Here the CDR3 DNA reads TGTGCCAGCAGTCCTAGACACTCAAATAGCAATCAGCCCCAGCATTTT.

As regards this clonotype: One junction end does not reproduce the germline sequence, and a read error may be involved. This sequence joins TRBV28 and TRBJ1-3; D unresolved. Germline V gene data show CDR1 as MDHEN and CDR2 as SYDVKM. The CDR3 covers 15 residues. CDR3: CASSLRLYTGNTTYF. For the CDR3, the DNA is TGTGCCAGCAGTCTCCGACTCTACACGGGAAACACCACATATTTT.

In this sample, this clonotype turned up many times. The gene calls are TRBV27 and TRBJ2-7; the match to TRBD2 covers 12 bases. This CDR3 contains 15 residues. The J segment lost 3 bases and the V segment lost 6 bases, leaving 6 bases of the junction unmatched. The germline V gene encodes CDR1 MNHEY and CDR2 SMNVEV (reference sequence). CDR3: CASRTTSGSGYEQYF. For the CDR3, the DNA is TGTGCCAGCAGGACGACTAGCGGGAGCGGCTACGAGCAGTACTTC.

This clonotype showed up just a few times. CDR3 DNA: TGTGCCAGCATCACCGGGACAGGGGGCTACTATGGCTACACCTTC. Residues: CASITGTGGYYGYTF. The chain links TRBV5-6 to TRBJ1-2; 12 bases fit TRBD1. Germline CDR1 is SGHDT and CDR2 is YYEEEE. There are 15 residues in the CDR3. The J segment lost 3 bases and the V segment lost 6 bases, leaving 6 bases of the junction unmatched.

This clonotype showed up many times. The chain uses TRBV27 and TRBJ1-1; D is undetermined. Germline lookup yields CDR1 MNHEY and CDR2 SMNVEV (reference sequence). V was trimmed by 3 bases and J by 5 bases, leaving 10 bases between them. The CDR3 length is 13 residues. CDR3 in amino acids: CASSFVDRTEAFF. The DNA of the CDR3 is TGTGCCAGCAGTTTTGTGGATCGGACTGAAGCTTTCTTT.

The V call is TRBV20-1, the J call TRBJ2-2; 10 bases are a match to TRBD2. CDR1 and CDR2 from the germline V gene are DFQATT and SNEGSKA (reference sequence). J gave up 6 bases and V 6 bases, and 16 bases lay outside the gene matches. The CDR3 runs 17 residues. CDR3 DNA sequence: TGCAGTGCGGAAAAGGGTCTAGCGGGAGTATTGGCCGGGGAGCTGTTTTTT. Protein product: CSAEKGLAGVLAGELFF.

The chain has TRBV5-1 and TRBJ1-1; TRBD1 agrees at 7 bases. The CDR3 consists of 16 residues. Germline V gene data show CDR1 as SGHRS and CDR2 as YFSETQ. The junction had 10 bases not matched to a gene; V was cut back by 4 bases and J by 1 base. Here the CDR3 DNA reads TGCGCCAGCAGCCCGTTACCGGGACAGCAGAACACTGAAGCTTTCTTT. Amino acids: CASSPLPGQQNTEAFF.

This clonotype was detected many times. This sequence joins TRBV29-1 and TRBJ2-4; 7 bases are shared with TRBD2. Germline values: CDR1 SQVTM, CDR2 ANQGSEA. The CDR3 length is 13 residues. The V and J ends lost 6 bases and 8 bases, in that order; junction bases with no gene match: 10. CDR3 in amino acids: CSVMAGAGDIQYF. The CDR3 nucleotides are TGCAGCGTGATGGCGGGAGCTGGAGACATTCAGTACTTC.

This clonotype was seen many times. The chain recombines TRBV6-1 with TRBJ2-7; D is possibly TRBD1 (6 bases). This CDR3 has 14 residues. Trimming cost V 3 bases and J 3 bases, with 12 bases left between them. The germline V gene has CDR1 MNHNS and CDR2 SASEGT. CDR3 residues: CASSDNRAVYEQYF. The DNA for the CDR3 is TGTGCCAGCAGTGATAACAGGGCTGTCTACGAGCAGTACTTC.

There are many counts of this clonotype. The V gene is TRBV6-5, the J gene TRBJ2-5; TRBD2 is a possible D gene (6 bases). The CDR3 is made up of 15 amino acids. V was trimmed by 4 bases and J by 0 bases, leaving 12 bases between them. Germline V gene sequence: CDR1 MNHEY, CDR2 SVGAGI. The CDR3 coding sequence is TGTGCCAGCAGTTTTTCGGGAGACAACCAAGAGACCCAGTACTTC. Protein sequence: CASSFSGDNQETQYF.

This clonotype was seen at least ten times. The chain joins TRBV20-1 to TRBJ1-1; 8 nucleotides align to TRBD1. CDR3 size: 15 residues. The V gene's germline CDR1 is DFQATT and CDR2 SNEGSKA (reference sequence). The V and J ends lost 4 bases and 6 bases, in that order; junction bases with no gene match: 13. CDR3 sequence (DNA): TGCAGTGCTATTGACAGGGGAGGAATGCGCCCTGAAGCTTTCTTT. It is translated as CSAIDRGGMRPEAFF.

This clonotype was observed at least ten times. This rearrangement joins TRBV24-1 to TRBJ2-5; 7 nucleotides match TRBD2. CDR3 size: 15 residues. V gave up 4 bases and J gave up 3 bases; unmatched junction bases: 7. Germline V CDR1 and CDR2: KGHDR, SFDVKD. The CDR3 DNA sequence: TGTGCCACCAGTGAACCTGACACTAGCGAAGAGACCCAGTACTTC. Translating it yields CATSEPDTSEETQYF.